What follows is one T cell receptor (beta chain) and its context. Its antigen remains unidentified. Per-base quality was not reported, and no clone a single base away is much larger than it. The germline V gene (reference sequence) gives CDR1 as SEHNR and CDR2 as FQNEAQ. For this chain, trimming is 4 bases at the V end and 7 bases at the J end, and the number of junction bases without a gene match is 9. Taken from cysteine to phenylalanine, the CDR3 has 16 residues. Kept here is only the CDR3 DNA, which spans 48 bases and is read in frame from base 1. The donors were healthy, HIV-negative adults with no recently reported acute infections or vaccinations. Every donor was a Caucasian adult living in Nashville, Tennessee, USA. CD4+ T cells were enriched through magnetic negative selection, after which naive cells were positively selected on CD45RA and the remaining negative fraction served as the memory subset. Blood was obtained by leukapheresis, after which PBMCs were separated by Ficoll-Histopaque density gradient centrifugation and cryopreserved in liquid nitrogen vapor phase. Analytical flow cytometry was used to check the purity and quantity of each magnetically sorted T cell population. Genomic DNA was isolated from every sorted fraction and measured by UV absorbance on a Nanodrop 2000c.

TCR CDR3 regions were amplified from genomic DNA by multiplex PCR using the deep immunoSEQ assay. Genomic DNA extracted from each cell subset was distributed evenly over all wells of several immunoSEQ 96-well plates, and each plate served as one replicate. For sorted subsets, 200 to 250 ng genomic DNA, equal to 25,000 to 35,000 T cell genomes, was loaded into each replicate PCR. Purified libraries were measured with a Qubit 3.0 fluorometer, size-checked on a Bioanalyzer 2100, and measured again with the KAPA Library Quantification kit. Each immunoSEQ 96-well plate was sequenced on its own single-read 150-cycle Illumina NextSeq 550 flow cell. On the study's bioinformatics: The immunoSEQ output contained only junctional sequences without quality scores, so filtering could not match that applied to full-length reads. Sequences were annotated with PyIR, a Python wrapper for IgBLAST v1.9, and V/J genes and CDR3 were assigned using IMGT germline references. Reads with weak V/J assignments (E-value above 1e-6), missing CDR3, stop codons, out-of-frame junctions, or ambiguous translated residues were removed. A V3J clonotype was defined by an identical inferred V gene, J gene, and CDR3 amino acid sequence. Percentage overlap between repertoires was calculated by dividing the number of shared unique clonotypes by the size of the smaller repertoire. Three approaches were used to assess repertoire richness: RTK rarefaction, the Chao1 estimator, and Recon v2.1 estimates of unobserved clonotypes. OLGA was used to compute generation probabilities for all TCRbeta clonotypes that the gDNA method yielded from a handful of donors. TCRdb obtained this table from immuneACCESS and retained in-frame rearrangements with V and J assigned. These tables miss some clones; where compared with another copy, unresolved V genes account for less than half of the shortfall, and the remainder is unexplained. That table furnishes V, J and clone size, whereas the DNA furnished D and trimming. This sample holds 2 million to 2.5 million clones; around 90% were observed only once. Approximately 0.4% of the sample is in the top ten clones.

This specimen comes from a study of shared clonotypes between healthy human individuals (dated by TCRdb to about 2020). Broadly, across the study: Three men and two women, aged 18 to 49 years, made up the cohort. For each donor, three plates each were used for CD4 naive and CD4 memory, two plates were used for CD8 naive, and one plate was used for CD8 memory. The study deeply sequenced blood TCR repertoires of about five healthy adults to estimate repertoire size and the extent of clonotype sharing between individuals. To increase sequencing depth and limit assay-specific biases, different laboratories used diverse techniques to prepare libraries and sequence TCR repertoires. Between about 0.8 and 9 billion PBMCs per donor were obtained by leukapheresis. Study-level results and caveats: Sampling was restricted to blood, and TCR repertoires in tissue are likely to differ from TCR repertoires in blood. Across four donors, 4.5% to 6.5% of naive CD4, over 3% of naive CD8, 2.3% of memory CD4, and about 0.4% of memory CD8 clonotypes were shared. Based on pairwise subsampling, the degree of clonotype sharing among donors was expected to be affected by sequencing depth. Even with the large sequencing depth, rarefaction of the sorted-subset datasets indicated that sequencing was incomplete. Compared with non-shared clonotypes, the clonotypes found in all four sorted-subset donors had higher generation probabilities. Estimated clonotype richness was generally larger for naive than for memory subsets. The small number of donors limited the genetic and exposure-history diversity represented.

The receptor comes from a man aged 18 to 30 in good health. Some clones in this sample may be carry-over from other donors' samples. The sequenced sample consisted of naive CD4+ T cells from PBMCs. This sample's cell subset or site label indicates: CD45RA+ positively selected. The rearranged segments are TRBV7-9 and TRBJ2-1; TRBD2 matches 11 bases in the middle. The CDR3 protein is CASSYTSGSTSNEQFF. DNA sequence: TGTGCCAGCAGCTACACTAGCGGGAGTACATCGAATGAGCAGTTCTTC.